The sequence of this T cell receptor beta chain was determined in a study of blood T cell repertoires in COVID-19 (dated by TCRdb to the early 2020s). Study-level background: Collaborator samples came from the United States, Italy and Spain and covered acute and convalescent phases of COVID-19. The prospective study material was composed of cDNA or gDNA derived from T cells, B-cell-depleted T cells, or PBMCs. Deeply sampled blood TCRbeta repertoires from subjects exposed to, actively infected with, or recovered from COVID-19 were included in the dataset. A freely available public database, intended as a resource for researchers studying the immune response to SARS-CoV-2, is where the repertoires were released. Samples were obtained from the ongoing ImmuneRACE study (first 160 participants) and from some 1,300 subjects provided by 6 global collaborators. A de-identified subject ID, COVID-19 status, age in years and sex were almost always included in the sample metadata. HLA class I and class II types, where available, came from metadata supplied by the sample provider rather than from assay-based typing.

One collaborating source in Seattle enrolled patients while the patients were actively infected and followed the patients over time throughout the course of disease. The collaborating institutions used their own protocols to collect whole blood in K2EDTA tubes. Collaborator samples were shipped for TCRbeta analysis as frozen whole blood, isolated PBMCs, or DNA extracted from either sample type. Concerning this clone itself: It lacks a known antigen. No per-base quality is available; no much larger clone lies one base away.

From the cysteine up to the phenylalanine, the CDR3 has a length of 15 residues. Only the CDR3 portion is preserved as DNA: 45 bases, with reading frame beginning at the first base. V drops 5 bases and J drops 7 bases, leaving 15 bases in between. CDR1 and CDR2, looked up from the germline V gene, are MDHEN and SYDVKM. Overall results and qualifications from the work: The quantity of clinical and demographic metadata differed by source and by participant and was supplied without curation.

TCRbeta CDR3 regions were amplified from genomic DNA by means of the immunoSEQ Assay, a bias-controlled multiplex PCR. Per the authors' processing: The number of nucleated cells in each sample was estimated from the amplification of reference gene primers within the assay. Sequence reads were collapsed and filtered to measure the absolute abundance of every unique TCRbeta CDR3 rearrangement. For each sample, productive Simpson clonality was calculated as the square root of Simpson's diversity index over productive rearrangements. This is the immuneACCESS table as TCRdb keeps it, with only in-frame sequences that have V and J called. A part of the clones is gone; compared with another copy, unresolved V genes explain less than half, and the rest is unexplained. The DNA was the basis for D and trimming; V, J and clone size are from that table. The sample records a few hundred thousand clones, approximately 88% of which are singletons. The top ten clones comprise roughly 12% of the sample.

The rearranged segments are TRBV28 and TRBJ1-6, with the D gene uncertain. The TCR sequence derives from a woman aged 50 to 65 with COVID-19, enrolled during active disease. Sequenced material: peripheral blood. Here is the DNA: TGTGCCAGCAGTCCTAGGAGGGCCGGGAATTCACCCCTCCACTTT. Its amino acids are CASSPRRAGNSPLHF.